This is a list of T cell receptor beta chains from one sample in a study of response to subunit inactivated influenza vaccine. TCRdb reprocessed the RT-PCR reads via MiXCR and lists one record per CDR3 protein. The table lists approximately 500,000 distinct CDR3 sequences, around 21% of them singletons. Another study also made use of these data, one on T cells expressing NK-cell markers.

The sequences come from CD4+ T cells sorted from PBMCs, collected roughly 12 days after vaccination. All receptors come from a man in his fifties or sixties who received an inactivated influenza vaccine. Both conserved end residues are part of each CDR3. Fields, in order: V gene, J gene, CDR3 protein.

V gene: TRBV30
J gene: TRBJ2-1
CDR3 protein: CAWIPGQIYNEQFF

V gene: TRBV10-3
J gene: TRBJ2-5
CDR3 protein: CAITPGTEETQYF

V gene: TRBV12-3/TRBV12-4
J gene: TRBJ2-3
CDR3 protein: CASSLFGAGRTDTQYF

V gene: TRBV20-1
J gene: TRBJ2-1
CDR3 protein: CSARDGGPSGEQFF

V gene: TRBV11-3
J gene: TRBJ2-3
CDR3 protein: CASSPTSDIDTQYF

V gene: TRBV28
J gene: TRBJ2-3
CDR3 protein: CASSQPGGRGTDTQYF

V gene: TRBV4-1
J gene: TRBJ2-5
CDR3 protein: CASSQGTSGRRETQYF

V gene: TRBV20-1
J gene: TRBJ1-1
CDR3 protein: CSLGRGNTEAFF

V gene: TRBV20-1
J gene: TRBJ1-4
CDR3 protein: CSARDVQGGTNEKLFF

V gene: TRBV6-2/TRBV6-3
J gene: TRBJ2-6
CDR3 protein: CASSYSRQGEYSGANVLTF

V gene: TRBV6-5
J gene: TRBJ2-3
CDR3 protein: CASSYSPPDTQYF

V gene: TRBV10-3
J gene: TRBJ2-3
CDR3 protein: CAISPGVQFTDTQYF

V gene: TRBV5-1
J gene: TRBJ2-5
CDR3 protein: CASSLGSQGTGETQYF

V gene: TRBV12-3/TRBV12-4
J gene: TRBJ2-5
CDR3 protein: CASSLLGKTQYF

V gene: TRBV29-1
J gene: TRBJ2-5
CDR3 protein: CSAARTVGETQYF

V gene: TRBV24-1
J gene: TRBJ2-5
CDR3 protein: CATSDGGLAVQETQYF

V gene: TRBV6-5
J gene: TRBJ2-3
CDR3 protein: CASSYTSGRAGDTQYF

V gene: TRBV7-6
J gene: TRBJ2-7
CDR3 protein: CASSLSRDRGFEQYF

V gene: TRBV28
J gene: TRBJ1-2
CDR3 protein: CASSSFIIRTGGIYGYTF

V gene: TRBV9
J gene: TRBJ1-3
CDR3 protein: CASSVAGIGNTIYF

V gene: TRBV6-5
J gene: TRBJ2-3
CDR3 protein: CASSLQDTQYF

V gene: TRBV5-1
J gene: TRBJ2-1
CDR3 protein: CASSLRVGGGGQGRYEQFF

V gene: TRBV12-3/TRBV12-4
J gene: TRBJ2-2
CDR3 protein: CASRQGTDTGELFF

V gene: TRBV6-5
J gene: TRBJ2-7
CDR3 protein: CASSYRPSREQYF

V gene: TRBV6-5
J gene: TRBJ2-1
CDR3 protein: CASSYSGPQGALNNEQFF

V gene: TRBV4-3
J gene: TRBJ1-1
CDR3 protein: CASSQIPDMNTEAFF

V gene: TRBV10-3
J gene: TRBJ2-1
CDR3 protein: CAISESPGGDFGEQFF

V gene: TRBV6-5
J gene: TRBJ2-7
CDR3 protein: CASSLAGMAYEQYF

V gene: TRBV5-6
J gene: TRBJ2-1
CDR3 protein: CASTHTGLGSNEQFF

V gene: TRBV5-1
J gene: TRBJ2-2
CDR3 protein: CASRPGLDLTGELFF

V gene: TRBV24-1
J gene: TRBJ1-5
CDR3 protein: CATSDLQGGIQHF

V gene: TRBV4-1
J gene: TRBJ1-1
CDR3 protein: CASSLDGVTGTWGTEAFF

V gene: TRBV29-1
J gene: TRBJ2-6
CDR3 protein: CSVGGQGINSGANVLTF

V gene: TRBV7-9
J gene: TRBJ2-2
CDR3 protein: CASSLRPSGYTGELFF

V gene: TRBV7-8
J gene: TRBJ2-1
CDR3 protein: CASSLQSGALYNEQFF

V gene: TRBV20-1
J gene: TRBJ2-5
CDR3 protein: CSARDGGYRGAQYF

V gene: TRBV4-2
J gene: TRBJ1-3
CDR3 protein: CASSQDRTGMRNTIYF

V gene: TRBV5-4
J gene: TRBJ2-2
CDR3 protein: CASRLISGAHRDTGELFF

V gene: TRBV20-1
J gene: TRBJ2-7
CDR3 protein: CSIGRSRSYEQYF

V gene: TRBV4-1
J gene: TRBJ1-1
CDR3 protein: CASSRILGGRDTEAFF

V gene: TRBV5-4
J gene: TRBJ2-7
CDR3 protein: CASSSRTSGSYEQYF

V gene: TRBV10-2
J gene: TRBJ1-4
CDR3 protein: CASTRDGGDGKLFF

V gene: TRBV20-1
J gene: TRBJ2-7
CDR3 protein: CSARDDRLGQYF

V gene: TRBV10-3
J gene: TRBJ1-1
CDR3 protein: CAISKSENTEAFF

V gene: TRBV18
J gene: TRBJ2-7
CDR3 protein: CASSRAGLYEQYF

V gene: TRBV12-5
J gene: TRBJ2-1
CDR3 protein: CASGLRSGVSYNEQFF

V gene: TRBV20-1
J gene: TRBJ1-5
CDR3 protein: CSARLPGSVGNQPQHF

V gene: TRBV6-1
J gene: TRBJ2-7
CDR3 protein: CASSPRQGAAYEQYF

V gene: TRBV19
J gene: TRBJ2-7
CDR3 protein: CASSNDRGYYEQYF

V gene: TRBV29-1
J gene: TRBJ1-1
CDR3 protein: CSVLRVDTEAFF

V gene: TRBV4-1
J gene: TRBJ2-7
CDR3 protein: CASSQVHRGQYEQYF